The 27 T cell receptor beta chains below come from one sample, sequenced in a study of shared clonotypes between healthy human individuals. It was CD45RO-negative cells, positively selected for CCR7, that made up naive CD8 cells, with terminally differentiated effector memory CD45RA+ cells excluded. This table comes from immunoSEQ multiplex PCR, and its TCRdb copy is limited to in-frame clones, with some not included. The data show around 1.9 million clones, 85% to 95% seen once. Sequencing was done on a sample of naive CD8+ T cells from PBMCs. These receptors originate from a young man in good health. Some clones in this sample may be carry-over from other donors' samples.

This clone was picked up one time. The chain links TRBV29-1 to TRBJ2-1; TRBD2 aligns across 9 bases. The CDR3 spans 15 residues. V trimming: 0 bases; J trimming: 15 bases; junction bases outside the gene matches: 15. The germline V gene has CDR1 SQVTM and CDR2 ANQGSEA. The CDR3, as DNA: TGCAGCGTTGAAGATCTCGTGACTAGCGGAACTGAGTTGTTCTTC. It translates to CSVEDLVTSGTELFF.

The chain combines TRBV19 with TRBJ2-7; 14 bases are a match to TRBD2. This CDR3 spans 18 amino acids. CDR1 LNHDA and CDR2 SQIVND come from the germline V gene (reference sequence). V was pared by 3 bases and J by 3 bases, with 10 bases of the junction left unmatched. CDR3 in amino acids: CASSIAGTSGRIFYEQYF. DNA for the CDR3: TGTGCCAGTAGTATCGCGGGGACTAGCGGGAGAATCTTCTACGAGCAGTACTTC.

The rearrangement joins TRBV5-4 to TRBJ2-7, with D perhaps TRBD1 or TRBD2 (5 bases each). Trimming removed 3 bases at V and 5 bases at J, with 9 bases between. The germline gives CDR1 SGHNT, CDR2 YYREEE (reference sequence). This CDR3 has 12 amino acids. The CDR3: CASSSGLNEQYF. CDR3 bases: TGTGCCAGCAGCTCGGGGCTGAACGAGCAGTACTTC.

This chain joins TRBV19 and TRBJ2-1, with TRBD2 identical over 13 bases. V lost 3 bases to trimming and J lost 7 bases; unmatched junction nucleotides: 3. The CDR3 totals 15 residues. Germline lookup yields CDR1 LNHDA and CDR2 SQIVND (reference sequence). Written as DNA, the CDR3 is TGTGCCAGTAGTATGGGACTAGCGGGATTTAATGAGCAGTTCTTC. Amino acids: CASSMGLAGFNEQFF.

This chain connects TRBV27 to TRBJ1-2; D perhaps matches TRBD1 (5 bases). The germline CDR1 and CDR2 sequences are MNHEY and SMNVEV (reference sequence). Deletions cut 1 base from V and 8 bases from J, with 14 bases between. There are 14 residues in the CDR3. CDR3 residues: CASSLFAGLVGYTF. CDR3 nucleotides: TGTGCCAGCAGTTTATTCGCGGGACTAGTGGGCTACACCTTC.

This chain connects TRBV27 to TRBJ1-5; unclear D gene. This CDR3 has 16 residues. V dropped 2 bases and J dropped 5 bases, with 16 bases sitting between them. Germline V lookup: CDR1 MNHEY, CDR2 SMNVEV (reference sequence). The chain's CDR3 is CASSLSYGEAYQPQHF. Here the CDR3 DNA reads TGTGCCAGCAGTTTAAGTTACGGGGAAGCGTATCAGCCCCAGCATTTT.

The chain recombines TRBV13 with TRBJ2-1, with TRBD2 matching 8 bases. V trimming: 2 bases; J trimming: 12 bases; junction bases outside the gene matches: 9. Germline lookup yields CDR1 PRHDT and CDR2 FYEKMQ (reference sequence). The CDR3 sequence is 14 residues long. CDR3 sequence reads: CASSLSGSLAGQFF. CDR3 bases: TGTGCCAGCAGCTTAAGTGGGAGTCTAGCGGGGCAGTTCTTC.

V gene TRBV25-1 combines with J gene TRBJ2-5, with 7 nucleotides matching TRBD1. Germline CDR1 reads MGHDK; CDR2 reads SYGVNS. The ends lost 2 bases at V and 5 bases at J; junction bases unmatched: 2. This CDR3 spans 13 amino acids. CDR3 sequence (DNA): TGTGCCAGCAGTGAAAACAGGGGCGAGACCCAGTACTTC. This translates into CASSENRGETQYF. Supplemented by reference TRBV25-1 and TRBJ2-5, the full variable domain reads EADIYQTPRYLVIGTGKKITLECSQTMGHDKMYWYQQDPGMELHLIHYSYGVNSTEKGDLSSESTVSRIRTEHFPLTLESARPSHTSQYLCASSENRGETQYFGPGTRLLVL.

The genes are TRBV27 and TRBJ1-5; 8 positions match TRBD1. V trimming: 5 bases; J trimming: 5 bases; junction bases outside the gene matches: 8. Germline values: CDR1 MNHEY, CDR2 SMNVEV (reference sequence). CDR3 length: 15 residues. CDR3 in amino acids: CASSLTGAYDQPQHF. The DNA of the CDR3 is TGTGCCAGCAGTCTGACAGGGGCTTACGATCAGCCCCAGCATTTT.

On this clone: Other DNA sequences in this specimen translate into the identical CDR3. The chain employs TRBV27 and TRBJ2-7; no clear D gene. Germline CDR1 reads MNHEY; CDR2 reads SMNVEV (reference sequence). V was pared by 5 bases and J by 3 bases, with 5 bases between. This CDR3 is built from 11 residues. The CDR3 bases are TGTGCCAGCAGTGACCTCTACGAGCAGTACTTC. This translates into CASSDLYEQYF.

The CDR3 sequence is CASSFRSWEGGSNQPQHF. The CDR3 DNA reads as TGTGCCAGCAGTTTCAGGTCATGGGAGGGGGGAAGCAATCAGCCCCAGCATTTT. The chain employs TRBV28 and TRBJ1-5; D is perhaps TRBD1 (6 bases). CDR1 is MDHEN and CDR2 is SYDVKM in the germline V gene. The CDR3 is 18 amino acids. Trimming took off 3 bases at V and 1 base at J, with 19 bases between the two ends.

The V gene is TRBV27, the J gene TRBJ1-2; maybe TRBD1 (5 bases). Deletions cut 4 bases from V and 4 bases from J, with 10 bases between. The length of the CDR3 is 13 residues. Looked up from germline, CDR1 is MNHEY and CDR2 is SMNVEV (reference sequence). This CDR3 is CASSYQGLYGYTF. The CDR3 bases are TGTGCCAGCAGTTATCAGGGACTCTATGGCTACACCTTC.

The V call is TRBV28, the J call TRBJ1-5, with D possibly TRBD1 on 5 matching bases. This CDR3 spans 19 amino acids. V lost 6 bases and J lost 3, with 27 bases in between. Germline V gene sequence: CDR1 MDHEN, CDR2 SYDVKM. CDR3 in amino acids: CASRHPVWTTHDNNQPQHF. CDR3 sequence (DNA): TGTGCCAGCAGGCACCCCGTTTGGACAACTCACGACAACAATCAGCCCCAGCATTTT.

Turning to this clone: One junction end does not reproduce the germline sequence, and a read error may be involved. The J gene is TRBJ2-1, the V gene TRBV28; D ambiguous. Looked up from germline, CDR1 is MDHEN and CDR2 is SYDVKM. This CDR3 region has 13 residues. The CDR3 nucleotides are TGTGCCAGCAGTTCCTCGGACCGGGCCCAGTCGGTCTTC. As protein: CASSSSDRAQSVF.

V and J are TRBV7-8 and TRBJ1-1; 7 positions match TRBD1. Germline CDR1 SGHVS, CDR2 FQNEAQ. Germline trimming cut 2 bases from V and 0 bases from J; bases unmatched to any gene: 12. The CDR3 consists of 18 residues. The CDR3 coding sequence is TGTGCCAGCAGCTTAAAGGCCCGACAGGGTTTAGTGAACACTGAAGCTTTCTTT. Protein sequence: CASSLKARQGLVNTEAFF.

This clone was counted once. In the same sample, other DNA sequences code for this CDR3. This chain joins TRBV4-3 and TRBJ2-7; D call uncertain. This CDR3 spans 13 amino acids. Germline CDR1 reads LGHNA; CDR2 reads YSLEER. Trimming stripped 1 base from V and 3 bases from J, with 7 bases between. The CDR3 DNA reads TGCGCCAGCAGCCAAGGATTGCACTACGAGCAGTACTTC. Protein: CASSQGLHYEQYF.

The genes are TRBV29-1 and TRBJ2-1; 9 nucleotides align to TRBD2. Germline loops: CDR1 SQVTM, CDR2 ANQGSEA. Trimming removed 2 bases from V and 8 bases from J; junction bases left unmatched: 7. The CDR3 runs to 14 residues. CDR3: CSVERLAGNYEQFF. As DNA, the CDR3 is TGCAGCGTTGAACGCCTAGCGGGAAATTATGAGCAGTTCTTC.

This rearrangement joins TRBV6-5 to TRBJ2-3; 8 nucleotides agree with TRBD2. This CDR3 region has 16 residues. Looked up from germline, CDR1 is MNHEY and CDR2 is SVGAGI. The V gene end was trimmed by 2 bases and the J gene end by 2 bases; junction bases not matched to a gene: 6. This CDR3 reads CASSYALAGPTDTQYF. In DNA form, the CDR3 reads TGTGCCAGCAGTTACGCATTAGCGGGACCCACAGATACGCAGTATTTT.

Comments on this clone: This specimen includes other DNA sequences encoding the same CDR3. The chain couples TRBV19 to TRBJ1-1; D call uncertain. V lost 6 bases and J 1 base, leaving 9 bases between the germline ends. The CDR3 runs 13 residues. Germline CDR1 is LNHDA and CDR2 is SQIVND (reference sequence). Here the CDR3 reads CASRLTENTEAFF. The CDR3 coding sequence is TGTGCCAGTAGACTTACAGAGAACACTGAAGCTTTCTTT.

V usage is TRBV11-2 and J usage is TRBJ2-6; D is unresolved. Germline-derived CDR1 and CDR2 are SGHAT and FQNNGV. V was cut by 5 bases and J by 0 bases, with 17 bases left in between. The CDR3 is 18 amino acids. In nucleotides, the CDR3 is TGTGCCAGCAGCCCCCGCAGCCGGCGGACCTCTGGGGCCAACGTCCTGACTTTC. Translation gives CASSPRSRRTSGANVLTF. The full variable domain, completed using reference TRBV11-2 and TRBJ2-6, is EAGVAQSPRYKIIEKRQSVAFWCNPISGHATLYWYQQILGQGPKLLIQFQNNGVVDDSQLPKDRFSAERLKGVDSTLKIQPAKLEDSAVYLCASSPRSRRTSGANVLTFGAGSRLTVL.

V is TRBV7-9 and J is TRBJ2-1, with a weak D call TRBD2 (6 bases). CDR3 length: 14 amino acids. Germline CDR1 is SEHNR and CDR2 is FQNEAQ (reference sequence). V lost 4 bases, J lost 9 bases, and 16 bases lay in between. In DNA form, the CDR3 reads TGTGCCAGCAGCTCCTCGAGCGGGCCCCCTGAGCAGTTCTTC. Amino acid sequence: CASSSSSGPPEQFF.

This clone was detected a few times. The V gene is TRBV28, the J gene TRBJ1-5; D is possibly TRBD1 (5 bases). Germline CDR1 and CDR2: MDHEN and SYDVKM. V was clipped by 7 bases and J by 2 bases, with 12 bases between them. The CDR3 contains 14 residues. The CDR3 region is CASTLGRGNQPQHF. In DNA form, the CDR3 reads TGTGCCAGCACCCTGGGCAGGGGCAATCAGCCCCAGCATTTT.

The chain couples TRBV7-3 to TRBJ1-1; 7 bases fit TRBD1. The CDR3 is made up of 14 amino acids. Trimming at V came to 6 bases and at J to 4 bases, leaving 8 bases not matched to a gene. From germline, CDR1 is SGHTA and CDR2 FQGTGA. The CDR3 bases are TGTGCCAGCAGTAACACAGGGGATGGCACTGAAGCTTTCTTT. The encoded protein is CASSNTGDGTEAFF.

This chain uses TRBV7-2 with TRBJ2-1; 9 bases agree with TRBD1. V shed 2 bases, J shed 7 bases, and the junction held 6 bases outside the gene matches. The CDR3 covers 15 residues. Germline CDR1 is SGHTA and CDR2 is FQGNSA. CDR3 sequence: CASSLRQGERNEQFF. In DNA, the CDR3 is TGTGCCAGCAGCTTAAGACAGGGGGAGCGGAATGAGCAGTTCTTC. The complete variable domain, with remaining parts taken from reference TRBV7-2 and TRBJ2-1, reads GAGVSQSPSNKVTEKGKDVELRCDPISGHTALYWYRQSLGQGLEFLIYFQGNSAPDKSGLPSDRFSAERTGGSVSTLTIQRTQQEDSAVYLCASSLRQGERNEQFFGPGTRLTVL.

The chain combines TRBV7-9 with TRBJ2-1, with 12 bases lining up with TRBD2. Germline-derived CDR1 and CDR2 are SEHNR and FQNEAQ (reference sequence). The CDR3 totals 15 residues. Germline trimming cut 5 bases from V and 8 bases from J; bases unmatched to any gene: 7. The CDR3 DNA reads as TGTGCCAGCAGCCAGACTAGCGGGAGTGTGTATGAGCAGTTCTTC. Amino acid sequence: CASSQTSGSVYEQFF.

This sequence joins TRBV4-1 and TRBJ1-1; D remains unclear. The germline gives CDR1 MGHRA, CDR2 YSYEKL. Deletions cut 3 bases from V and 3 bases from J, with 5 bases between. The CDR3 is 12 residues long. The DNA for the CDR3 is TGCGCCAGCAGCCAGGCGTACACTGAAGCTTTCTTT. Translation gives CASSQAYTEAFF.

This chain connects TRBV10-3 to TRBJ2-3; a possible D gene is TRBD2 (6 bases). Deletions cut 0 bases from V and 1 base from J, with 11 bases between. CDR3 length equals 16 residues. Germline loops: CDR1 ENHRY, CDR2 SYGVKD. CDR3 in DNA: TGTGCCATCAGTGAGTCCGGGGGATATGGCACAGATACGCAGTATTTT. This sequence encodes CAISESGGYGTDTQYF.